This TCR beta chain comes out of a study of T cells in Graves' hyperthyroidism and ophthalmopathy. General study findings and limits: Within blood appeared most thyroid clonotypes that had expanded above 0.001. The model anticipated ophthalmopathy a median about six months pre-onset.

This clonotype occurred a few times. What it recognizes is unknown. TCR beta CDR3 region amplification was performed from RNA transcripts. In the first-round RT-PCR of the TCR CDR3, the HTBI primer set was used. MiXCR was run by TCRdb on the multiplex PCR reads, yielding one entry per CDR3 protein. The table has fewer than 650,000 distinct CDR3 sequences, 14% seen once. Using more than 7.5 ml of fresh peripheral blood, PBMCs were prepared. Germline values: CDR1 SGHTA, CDR2 FQGTGA. This CDR3 is built from 15 residues. Germline trimming cut 5 bases from V and 7 bases from J; bases unmatched to any gene: 9.

The receptor was isolated from a woman aged 40 to 49 with Graves' hyperthyroidism. The specimen was blood. The genes are TRBV7-3 and TRBJ2-1, with 9 bases lining up with TRBD2. Written as DNA, the CDR3 is TGTGCCAGCAGCCCCGGGGCGGGAGGGGAAAATGAGCAGTTCTTC. Its translation: CASSPGAGGENEQFF.